This TCR beta chain was recovered during a study of cytomegalovirus exposure and HLA in healthy donors. Study background: Approximately 190 million T cells yielded around 100 million unique TCR beta sequences, as an earlier analysis found. Overall study findings and caveats: Previously analyzed data showed that most TCR beta V segments were productive at a frequency of about 87% or about 30%. The likely explanation for a cluster of highly shared sequence variants was sequencing artifact.

As concerns this clone: Its antigen is unknown.

Amplification used 60 Vbeta primers and 13 Jbeta primers. Method: immunoSEQ multiplex PCR; TCRdb's copy keeps in-frame clones and lacks some. This sample has over 35,000 clones, with 50% found just once. This CDR3 region has 15 residues. The sample consisted of PBMCs. This TCR came from a human donor in good health. The genes are TRBV21-1 and TRBJ2-4; the table names TRBD1, a call not compared with the DNA. TRBV21-1 counts as a pseudogene. CDR3 bases: TGTGCCAGCAGCTGGAAGTGGGCACCCAAAAACATTCAGTACTTC. Its protein is CASSWKWAPKNIQYF.